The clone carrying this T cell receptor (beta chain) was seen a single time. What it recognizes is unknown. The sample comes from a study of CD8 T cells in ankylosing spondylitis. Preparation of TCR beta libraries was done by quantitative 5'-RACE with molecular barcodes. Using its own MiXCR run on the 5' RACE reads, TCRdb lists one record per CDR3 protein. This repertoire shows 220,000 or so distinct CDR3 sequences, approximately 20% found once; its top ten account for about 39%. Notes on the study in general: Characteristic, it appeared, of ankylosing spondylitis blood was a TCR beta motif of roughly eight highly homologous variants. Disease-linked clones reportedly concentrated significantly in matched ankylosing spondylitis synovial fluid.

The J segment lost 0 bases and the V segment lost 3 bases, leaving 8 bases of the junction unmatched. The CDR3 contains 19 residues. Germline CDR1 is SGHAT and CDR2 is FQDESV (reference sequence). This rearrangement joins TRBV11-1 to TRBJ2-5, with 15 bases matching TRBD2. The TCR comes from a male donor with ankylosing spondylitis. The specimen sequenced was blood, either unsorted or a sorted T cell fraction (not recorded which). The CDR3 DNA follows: TGTGCCAGCAGCTTCTCAGGGACTAGCGGGGGGCAAAACCAAGAGACCCAGTACTTC. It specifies CASSFSGTSGGQNQETQYF. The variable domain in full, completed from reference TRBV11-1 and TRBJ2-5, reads EAEVAQSPRYKITEKSQAVAFWCDPISGHATLYWYRQILGQGPELLVQFQDESVVDDSQLPKDRFSAERLKGVDSTLKIQPAELGDSAMYLCASSFSGTSGGQNQETQYFGPGTRLLVL.